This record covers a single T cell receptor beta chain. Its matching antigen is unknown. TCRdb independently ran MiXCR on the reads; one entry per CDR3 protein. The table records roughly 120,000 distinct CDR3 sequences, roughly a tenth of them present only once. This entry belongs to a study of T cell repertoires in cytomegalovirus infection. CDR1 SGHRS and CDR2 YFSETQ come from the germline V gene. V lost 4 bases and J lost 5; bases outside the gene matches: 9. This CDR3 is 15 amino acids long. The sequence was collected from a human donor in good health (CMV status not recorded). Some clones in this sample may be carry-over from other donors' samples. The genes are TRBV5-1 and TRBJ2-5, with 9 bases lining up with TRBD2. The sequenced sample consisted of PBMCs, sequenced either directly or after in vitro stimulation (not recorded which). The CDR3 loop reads CASSPIAGARETQYF. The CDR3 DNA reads TGCGCCAGCAGCCCCATAGCGGGAGCTCGGGAGACCCAGTACTTC.